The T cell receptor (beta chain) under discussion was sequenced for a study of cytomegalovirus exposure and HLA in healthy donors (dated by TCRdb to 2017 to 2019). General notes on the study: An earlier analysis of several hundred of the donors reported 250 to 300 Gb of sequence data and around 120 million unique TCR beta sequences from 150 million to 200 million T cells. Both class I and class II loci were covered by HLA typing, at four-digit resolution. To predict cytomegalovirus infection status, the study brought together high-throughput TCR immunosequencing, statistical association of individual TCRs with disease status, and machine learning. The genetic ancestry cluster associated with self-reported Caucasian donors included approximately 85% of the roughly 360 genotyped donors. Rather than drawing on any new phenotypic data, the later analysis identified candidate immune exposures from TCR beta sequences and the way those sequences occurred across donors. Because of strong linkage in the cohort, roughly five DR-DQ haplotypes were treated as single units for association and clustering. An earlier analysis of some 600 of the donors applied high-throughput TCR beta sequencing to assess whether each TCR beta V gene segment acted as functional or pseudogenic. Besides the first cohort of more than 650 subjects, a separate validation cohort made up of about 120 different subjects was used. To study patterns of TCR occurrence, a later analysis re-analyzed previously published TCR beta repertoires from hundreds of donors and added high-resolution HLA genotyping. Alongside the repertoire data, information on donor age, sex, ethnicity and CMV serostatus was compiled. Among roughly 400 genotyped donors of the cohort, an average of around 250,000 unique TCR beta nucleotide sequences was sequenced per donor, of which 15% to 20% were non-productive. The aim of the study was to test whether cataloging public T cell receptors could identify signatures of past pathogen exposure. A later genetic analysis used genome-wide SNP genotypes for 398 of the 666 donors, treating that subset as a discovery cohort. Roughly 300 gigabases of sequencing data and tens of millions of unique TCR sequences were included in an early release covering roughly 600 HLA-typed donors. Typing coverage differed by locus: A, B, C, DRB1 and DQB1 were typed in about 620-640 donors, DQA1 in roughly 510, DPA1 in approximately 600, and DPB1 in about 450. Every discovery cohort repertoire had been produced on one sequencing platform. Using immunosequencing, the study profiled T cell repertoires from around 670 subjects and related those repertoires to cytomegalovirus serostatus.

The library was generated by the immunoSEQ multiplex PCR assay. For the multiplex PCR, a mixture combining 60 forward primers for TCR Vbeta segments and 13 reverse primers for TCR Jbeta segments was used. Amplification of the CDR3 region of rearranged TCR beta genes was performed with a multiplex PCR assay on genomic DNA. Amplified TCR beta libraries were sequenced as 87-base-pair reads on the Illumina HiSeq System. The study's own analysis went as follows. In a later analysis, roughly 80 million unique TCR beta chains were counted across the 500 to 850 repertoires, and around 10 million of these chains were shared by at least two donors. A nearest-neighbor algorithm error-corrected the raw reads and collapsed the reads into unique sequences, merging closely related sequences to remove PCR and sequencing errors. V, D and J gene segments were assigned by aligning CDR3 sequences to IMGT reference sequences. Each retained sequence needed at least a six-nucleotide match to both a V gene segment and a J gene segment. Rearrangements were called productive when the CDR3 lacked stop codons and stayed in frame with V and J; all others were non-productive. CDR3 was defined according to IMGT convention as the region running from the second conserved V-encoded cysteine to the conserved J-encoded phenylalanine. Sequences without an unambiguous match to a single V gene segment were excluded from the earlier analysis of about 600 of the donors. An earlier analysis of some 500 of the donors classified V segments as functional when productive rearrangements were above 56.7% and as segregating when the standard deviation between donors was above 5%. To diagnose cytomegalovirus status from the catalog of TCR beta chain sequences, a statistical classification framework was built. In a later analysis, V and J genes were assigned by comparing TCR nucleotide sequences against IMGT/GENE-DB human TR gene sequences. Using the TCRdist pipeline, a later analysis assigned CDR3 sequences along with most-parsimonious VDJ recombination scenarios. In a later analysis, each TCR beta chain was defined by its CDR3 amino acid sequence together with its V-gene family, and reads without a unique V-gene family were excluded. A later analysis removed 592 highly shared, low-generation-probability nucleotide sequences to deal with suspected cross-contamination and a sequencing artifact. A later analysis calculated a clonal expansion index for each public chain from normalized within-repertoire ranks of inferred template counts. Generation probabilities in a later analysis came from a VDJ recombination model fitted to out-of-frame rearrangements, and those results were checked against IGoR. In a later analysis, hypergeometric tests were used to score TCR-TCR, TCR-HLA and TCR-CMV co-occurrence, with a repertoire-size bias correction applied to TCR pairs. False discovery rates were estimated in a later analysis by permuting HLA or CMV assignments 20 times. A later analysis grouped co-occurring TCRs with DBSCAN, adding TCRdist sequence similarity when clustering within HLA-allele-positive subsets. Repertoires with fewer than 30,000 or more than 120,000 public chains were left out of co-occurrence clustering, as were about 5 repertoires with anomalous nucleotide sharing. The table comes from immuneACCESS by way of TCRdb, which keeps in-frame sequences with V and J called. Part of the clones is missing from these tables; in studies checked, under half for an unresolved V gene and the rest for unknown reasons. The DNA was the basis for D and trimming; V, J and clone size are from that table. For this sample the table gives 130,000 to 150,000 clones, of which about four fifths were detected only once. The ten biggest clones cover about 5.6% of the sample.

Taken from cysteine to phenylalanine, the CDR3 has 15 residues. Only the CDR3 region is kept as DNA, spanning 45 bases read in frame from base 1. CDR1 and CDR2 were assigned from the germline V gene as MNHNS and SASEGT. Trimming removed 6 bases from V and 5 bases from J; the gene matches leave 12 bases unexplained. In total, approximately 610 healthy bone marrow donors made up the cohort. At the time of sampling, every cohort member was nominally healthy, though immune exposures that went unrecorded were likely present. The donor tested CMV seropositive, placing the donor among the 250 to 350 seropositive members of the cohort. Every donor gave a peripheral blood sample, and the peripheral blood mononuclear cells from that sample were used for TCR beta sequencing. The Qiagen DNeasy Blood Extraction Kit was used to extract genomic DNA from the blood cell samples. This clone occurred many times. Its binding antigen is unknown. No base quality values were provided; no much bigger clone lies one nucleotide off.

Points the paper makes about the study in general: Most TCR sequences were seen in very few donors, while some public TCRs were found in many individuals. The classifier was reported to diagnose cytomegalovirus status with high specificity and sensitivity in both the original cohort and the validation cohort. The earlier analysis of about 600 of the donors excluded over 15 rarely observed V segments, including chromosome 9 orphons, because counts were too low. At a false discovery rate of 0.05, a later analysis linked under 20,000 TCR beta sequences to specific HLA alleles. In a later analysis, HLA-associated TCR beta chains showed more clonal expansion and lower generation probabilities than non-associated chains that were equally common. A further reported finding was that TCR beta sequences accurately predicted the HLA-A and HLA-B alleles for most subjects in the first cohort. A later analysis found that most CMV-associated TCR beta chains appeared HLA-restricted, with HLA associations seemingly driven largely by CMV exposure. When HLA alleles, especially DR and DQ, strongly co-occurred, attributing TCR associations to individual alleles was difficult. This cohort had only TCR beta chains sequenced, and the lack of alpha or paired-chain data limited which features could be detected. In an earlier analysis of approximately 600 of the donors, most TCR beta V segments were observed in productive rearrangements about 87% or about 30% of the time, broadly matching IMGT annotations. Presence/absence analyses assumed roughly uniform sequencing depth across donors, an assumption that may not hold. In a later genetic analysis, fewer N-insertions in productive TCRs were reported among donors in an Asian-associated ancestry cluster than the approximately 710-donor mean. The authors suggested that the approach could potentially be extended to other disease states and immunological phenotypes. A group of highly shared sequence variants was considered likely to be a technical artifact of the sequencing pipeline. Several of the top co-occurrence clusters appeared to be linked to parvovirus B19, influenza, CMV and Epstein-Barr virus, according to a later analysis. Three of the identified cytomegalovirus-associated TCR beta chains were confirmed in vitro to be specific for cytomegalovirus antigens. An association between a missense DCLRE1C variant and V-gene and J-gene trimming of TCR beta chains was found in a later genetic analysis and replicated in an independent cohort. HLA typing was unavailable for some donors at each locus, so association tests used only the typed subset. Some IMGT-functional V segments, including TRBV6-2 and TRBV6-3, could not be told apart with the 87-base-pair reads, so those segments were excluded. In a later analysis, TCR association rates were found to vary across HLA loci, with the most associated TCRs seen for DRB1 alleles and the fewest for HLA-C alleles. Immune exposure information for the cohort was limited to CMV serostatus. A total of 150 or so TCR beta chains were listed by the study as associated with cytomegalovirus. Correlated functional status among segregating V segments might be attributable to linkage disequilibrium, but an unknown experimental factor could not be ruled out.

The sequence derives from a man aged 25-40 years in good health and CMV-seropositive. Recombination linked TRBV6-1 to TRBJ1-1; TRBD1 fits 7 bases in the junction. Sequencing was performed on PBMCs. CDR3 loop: CASRATQGRWTEAFF. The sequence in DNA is TGTGCCAGCAGGGCTACACAGGGGCGCTGGACTGAAGCTTTCTTT.